This T cell receptor (beta chain) was identified during a study of cytomegalovirus exposure and HLA in healthy donors. Turning to the study itself: Among the roughly 400 genotyped donors, less than 85% were placed in the Caucasian-associated ancestry cluster. General observations from the study: Across donors, presence/absence analyses took sequencing depth to be roughly uniform. The study listed some 160 cytomegalovirus-associated TCR beta chains.

Notes on this clone: The antigen remains undetermined.

A multiplex PCR was run with 60 Vbeta primers and 13 Jbeta primers. Using immunoSEQ multiplex PCR, the repertoire was profiled, and TCRdb retains in-frame clones only, with some absent. The table has 140,000 or so clones, around 66% seen once. CDR3 length: 15 amino acids. V lost 1 base and J lost 4; bases outside the gene matches: 4. CDR1 and CDR2 from the germline V gene are SGDLS and YYNGEE. Sequenced input: PBMCs. V usage is TRBV9 and J usage is TRBJ2-2; 7 bases map to TRBD2. The TCR sequence derives from a woman aged 55-70 years in good health and CMV-seronegative. Here the CDR3 DNA reads TGTGCCAGCAGCGTACTAGCGGAGAGCACCGGGGAGCTGTTTTTT. This translates into CASSVLAESTGELFF.